This TCR beta chain was found in a study of T-cell memory formation after mild COVID-19. Study in general: Clusters of TCRs were largely donor specific.

The CDR3 is 14 residues long. Per germline, CDR1 MNHEY and CDR2 SMNVEV (reference sequence). Trimming shortened V by 5 bases and J by 0 bases, and 11 bases separated the two germline ends. Study-wide results and limits: A balance of CD4 and CD8 characterized clones contracting day 15 to 85, whereas later expanders leaned CD4+. CD4+ contracting clones were mainly CM and EM; CD8+ ones, EMRA. The pre-infection memory compartment contained some responding clones, suggesting cross-reactive memory joined.

TCRdb fed the 5' RACE reads into MiXCR, producing one record per CDR3 protein. In the table there are 450,000 to 650,000 distinct CDR3 sequences, about 22% of which are singletons. This clonotype was observed a handful of times. Its antigen is as yet unknown. The chain has TRBV27 and TRBJ2-7, with a tentative D call TRBD2 (6 bases). Sequencing was done on a sample of PBMCs or a T cell subset sorted from them (not recorded which). This clonotype was obtained from an adult woman who had mild COVID-19 (a few samples of this study predate the infection). Cell type and time point are not known. CDR3 amino acids: CASSPWGGSYEQYF. The CDR3 nucleotides read TGTGCCAGCAGTCCCTGGGGAGGCTCCTACGAGCAGTACTTC.